Reported below is one T cell receptor beta chain. Its antigen is unidentified. Trimming removed 5 bases from V and 10 bases from J, with 11 bases in between. CDR1 is MDHEN, CDR2 SYDVKM, per germline. This CDR3 contains 11 residues. The data stem from a study of T cell responses to AZD1222 COVID-19 vaccine. Assay: immunoSEQ multiplex PCR; the TCRdb copy retains only in-frame clones and omits some. The table lists 100,000 to 140,000 clones, about nine tenths of them singletons, with roughly 6.2% in the top ten. General study findings and limits: Donors, mostly white British, included more females; clonal diversity was possibly underestimated. Repertoire sampling was restricted to post-peak T cell response timepoints. With two AZD1222 doses given, Spike-specific TCR breadth and depth both rose. A reported finding is that nearly half of spike-specific TCRs target unmutated variant regions.

The specimen comprised peripheral blood, sampled 28 days after the second AZD1222 dose. This clonotype was obtained from an adult who received the AZD1222 COVID-19 vaccine. This sequence joins TRBV28 and TRBJ1-2; D might be TRBD1 (5 bases). The CDR3 reads CASSGGVNYTF. CDR3 nucleotides: TGTGCCAGCAGTGGAGGGGTTAACTACACCTTC.